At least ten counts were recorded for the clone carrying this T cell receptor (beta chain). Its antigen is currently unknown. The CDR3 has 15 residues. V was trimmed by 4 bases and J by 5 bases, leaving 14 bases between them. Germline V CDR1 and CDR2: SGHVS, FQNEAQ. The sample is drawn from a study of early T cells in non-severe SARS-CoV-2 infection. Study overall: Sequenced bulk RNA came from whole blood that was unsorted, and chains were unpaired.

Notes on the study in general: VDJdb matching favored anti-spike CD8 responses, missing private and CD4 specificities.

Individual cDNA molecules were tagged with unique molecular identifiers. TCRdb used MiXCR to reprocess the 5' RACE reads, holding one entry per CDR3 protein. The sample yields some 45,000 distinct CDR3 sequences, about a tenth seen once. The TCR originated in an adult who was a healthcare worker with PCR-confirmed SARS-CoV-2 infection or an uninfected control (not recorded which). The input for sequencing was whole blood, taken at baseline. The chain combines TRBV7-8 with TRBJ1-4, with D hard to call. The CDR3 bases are TGTGCCAGCAGCTCGCCCGGGAGGTTAAATGAAAAACTGTTTTTT. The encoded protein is CASSSPGRLNEKLFF.